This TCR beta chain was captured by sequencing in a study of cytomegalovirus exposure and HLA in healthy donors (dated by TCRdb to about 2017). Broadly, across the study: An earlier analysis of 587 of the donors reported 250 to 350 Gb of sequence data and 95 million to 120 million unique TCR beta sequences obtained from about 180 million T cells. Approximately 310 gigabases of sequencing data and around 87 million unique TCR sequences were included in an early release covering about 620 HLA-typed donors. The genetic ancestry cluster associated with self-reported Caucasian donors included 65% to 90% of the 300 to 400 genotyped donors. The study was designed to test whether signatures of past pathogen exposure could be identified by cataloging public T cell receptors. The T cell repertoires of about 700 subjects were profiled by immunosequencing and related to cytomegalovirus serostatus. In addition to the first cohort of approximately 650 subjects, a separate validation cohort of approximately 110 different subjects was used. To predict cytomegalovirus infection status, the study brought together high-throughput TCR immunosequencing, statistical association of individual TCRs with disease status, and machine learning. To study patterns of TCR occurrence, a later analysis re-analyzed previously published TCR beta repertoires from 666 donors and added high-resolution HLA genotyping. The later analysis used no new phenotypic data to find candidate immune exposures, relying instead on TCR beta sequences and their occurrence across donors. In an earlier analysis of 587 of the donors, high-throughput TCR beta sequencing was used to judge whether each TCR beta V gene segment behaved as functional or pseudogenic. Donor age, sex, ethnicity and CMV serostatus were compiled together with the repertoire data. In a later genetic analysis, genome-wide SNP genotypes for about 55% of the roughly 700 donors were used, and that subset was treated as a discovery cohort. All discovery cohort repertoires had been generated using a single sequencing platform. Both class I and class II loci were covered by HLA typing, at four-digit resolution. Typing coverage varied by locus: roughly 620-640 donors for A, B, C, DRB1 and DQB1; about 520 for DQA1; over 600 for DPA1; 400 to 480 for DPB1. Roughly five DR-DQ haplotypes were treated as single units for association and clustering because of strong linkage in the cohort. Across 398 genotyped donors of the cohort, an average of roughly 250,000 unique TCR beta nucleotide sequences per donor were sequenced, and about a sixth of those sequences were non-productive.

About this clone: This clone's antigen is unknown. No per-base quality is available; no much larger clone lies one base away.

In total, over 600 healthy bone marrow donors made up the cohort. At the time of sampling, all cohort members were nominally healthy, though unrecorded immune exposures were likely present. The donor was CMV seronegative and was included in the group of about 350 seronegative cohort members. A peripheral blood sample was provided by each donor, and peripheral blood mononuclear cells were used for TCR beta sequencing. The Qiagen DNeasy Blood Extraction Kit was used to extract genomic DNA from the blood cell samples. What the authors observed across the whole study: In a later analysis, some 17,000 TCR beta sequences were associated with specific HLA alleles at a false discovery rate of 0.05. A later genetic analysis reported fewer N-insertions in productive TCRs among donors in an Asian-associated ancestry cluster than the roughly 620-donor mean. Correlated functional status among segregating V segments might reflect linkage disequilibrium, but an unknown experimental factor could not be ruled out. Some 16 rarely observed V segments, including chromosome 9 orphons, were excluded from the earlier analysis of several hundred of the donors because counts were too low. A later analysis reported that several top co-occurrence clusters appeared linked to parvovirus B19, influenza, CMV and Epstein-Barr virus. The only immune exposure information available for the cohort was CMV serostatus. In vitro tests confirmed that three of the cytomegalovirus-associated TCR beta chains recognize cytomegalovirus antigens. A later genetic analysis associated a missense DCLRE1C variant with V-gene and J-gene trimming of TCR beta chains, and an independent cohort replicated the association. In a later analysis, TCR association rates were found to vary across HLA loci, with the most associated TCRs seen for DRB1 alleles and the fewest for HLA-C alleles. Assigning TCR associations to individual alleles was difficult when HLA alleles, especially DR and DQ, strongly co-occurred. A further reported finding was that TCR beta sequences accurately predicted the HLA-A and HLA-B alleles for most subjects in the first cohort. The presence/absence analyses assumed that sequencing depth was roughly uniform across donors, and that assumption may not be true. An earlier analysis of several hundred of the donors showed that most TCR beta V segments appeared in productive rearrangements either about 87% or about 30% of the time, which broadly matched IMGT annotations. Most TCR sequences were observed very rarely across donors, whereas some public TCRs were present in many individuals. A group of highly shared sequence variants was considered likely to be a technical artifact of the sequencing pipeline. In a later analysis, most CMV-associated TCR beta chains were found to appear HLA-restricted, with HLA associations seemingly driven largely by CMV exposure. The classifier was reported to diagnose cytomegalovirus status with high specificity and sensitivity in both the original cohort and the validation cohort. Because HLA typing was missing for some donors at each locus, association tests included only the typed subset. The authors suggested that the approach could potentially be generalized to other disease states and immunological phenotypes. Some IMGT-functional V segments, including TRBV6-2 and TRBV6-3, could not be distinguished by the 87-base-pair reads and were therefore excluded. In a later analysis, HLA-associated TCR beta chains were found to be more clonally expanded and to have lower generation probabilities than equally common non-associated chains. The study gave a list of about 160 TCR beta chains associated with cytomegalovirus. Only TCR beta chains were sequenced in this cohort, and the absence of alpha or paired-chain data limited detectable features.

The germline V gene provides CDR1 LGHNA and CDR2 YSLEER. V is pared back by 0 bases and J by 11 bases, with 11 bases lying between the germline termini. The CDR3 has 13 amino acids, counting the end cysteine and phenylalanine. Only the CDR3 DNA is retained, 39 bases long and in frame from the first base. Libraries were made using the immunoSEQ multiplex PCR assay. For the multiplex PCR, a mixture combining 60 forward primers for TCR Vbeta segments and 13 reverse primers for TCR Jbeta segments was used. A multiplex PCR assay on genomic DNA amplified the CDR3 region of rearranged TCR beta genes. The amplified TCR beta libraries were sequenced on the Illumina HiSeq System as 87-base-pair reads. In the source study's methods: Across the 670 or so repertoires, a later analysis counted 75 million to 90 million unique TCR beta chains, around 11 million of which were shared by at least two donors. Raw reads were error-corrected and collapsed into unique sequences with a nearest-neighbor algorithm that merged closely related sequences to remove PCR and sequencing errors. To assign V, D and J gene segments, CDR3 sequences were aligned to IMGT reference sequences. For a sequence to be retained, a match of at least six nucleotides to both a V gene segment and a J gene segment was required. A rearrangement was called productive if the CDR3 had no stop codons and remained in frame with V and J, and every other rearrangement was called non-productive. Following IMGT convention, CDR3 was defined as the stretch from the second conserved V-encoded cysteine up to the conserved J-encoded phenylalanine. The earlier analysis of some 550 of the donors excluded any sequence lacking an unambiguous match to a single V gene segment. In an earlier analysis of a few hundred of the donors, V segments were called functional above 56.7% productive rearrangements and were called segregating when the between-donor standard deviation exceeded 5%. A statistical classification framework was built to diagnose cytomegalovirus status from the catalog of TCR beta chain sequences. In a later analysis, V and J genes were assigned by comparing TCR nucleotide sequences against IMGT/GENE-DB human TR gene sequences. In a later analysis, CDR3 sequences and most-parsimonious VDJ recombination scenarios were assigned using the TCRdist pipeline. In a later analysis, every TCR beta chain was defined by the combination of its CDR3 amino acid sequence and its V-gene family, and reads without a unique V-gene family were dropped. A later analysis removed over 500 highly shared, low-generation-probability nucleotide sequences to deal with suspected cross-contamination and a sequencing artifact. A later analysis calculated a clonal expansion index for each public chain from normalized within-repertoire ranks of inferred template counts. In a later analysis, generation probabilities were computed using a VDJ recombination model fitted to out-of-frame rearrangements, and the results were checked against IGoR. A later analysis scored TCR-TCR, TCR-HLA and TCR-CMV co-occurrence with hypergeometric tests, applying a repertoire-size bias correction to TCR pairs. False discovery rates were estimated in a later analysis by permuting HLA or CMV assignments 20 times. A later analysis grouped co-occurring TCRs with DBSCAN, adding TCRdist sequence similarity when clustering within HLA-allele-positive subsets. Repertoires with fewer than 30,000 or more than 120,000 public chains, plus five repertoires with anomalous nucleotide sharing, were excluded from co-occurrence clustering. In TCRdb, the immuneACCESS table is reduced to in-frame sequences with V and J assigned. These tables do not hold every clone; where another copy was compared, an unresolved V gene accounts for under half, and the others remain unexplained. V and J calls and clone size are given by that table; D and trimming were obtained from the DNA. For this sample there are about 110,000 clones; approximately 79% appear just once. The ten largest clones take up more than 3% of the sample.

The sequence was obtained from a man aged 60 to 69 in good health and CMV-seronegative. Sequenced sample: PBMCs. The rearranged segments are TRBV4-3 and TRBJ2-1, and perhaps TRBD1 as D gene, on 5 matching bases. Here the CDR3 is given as CASSQDRPGKQFF. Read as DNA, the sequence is TGCGCCAGCAGCCAAGATAGGCCAGGGAAGCAGTTCTTC.